Listed below are T cell receptor beta chains from one sample, sequenced in a study of shared T cell receptors in the human thymus. Libraries were prepared by immunoSEQ multiplex PCR; TCRdb keeps only in-frame clonotypes and omits some of them. The sample lists almost 550,000 clones, 75% to 80% occurring once. These same data were also listed under a study on human thymus T cells.

Sample: thymocytes. Receptors were obtained from a boy under two years old with a congenital heart defect. Each CDR3 is given with its conserved first and last residue. A D gene is named only where the DNA matches it firmly.

. | TRBJ2-7 | TRBV19 | CASSSPEQFYEQYF
TRBD2 | TRBJ2-1 | TRBV12-5 | CASGQPGLAVVDEQFF
. | TRBJ2-2 | TRBV6-6 | CASRPTDFGGTGELFF
TRBD2 | TRBJ2-7 | TRBV9 | CASSPPDGRGRAGAYEQYF
. | TRBJ2-5 | TRBV10-3 | CATRGSGQETQYF
. | TRBJ2-2 | TRBV15 | CATSRRAGSPTGELFF
. | TRBJ1-2 | TRBV5-1 | CASSPGGPNYGYTF
. | TRBJ2-3 | TRBV4-2 | CASSQEGAWGSDTQYF
. | TRBJ2-1 | TRBV30 | CAWSPGGNEQFF
. | TRBJ2-1 | TRBV27 | CASSFRLTLLGAYNEQFF
. | TRBJ1-2 | TRBV7-6 | CASSPGDSNYGYTF
TRBD2 | TRBJ2-7 | TRBV27 | CASSLRGLAGGDPYEQYF
. | TRBJ2-2 | TRBV29-1 | CSVAPGERAGELFF
. | TRBJ2-2 | TRBV28 | CASRGQRTVANTGELFF
. | TRBJ1-1 | TRBV4-3 | CASSQVPGQNTEAFF
. | . | TRBV2 | CASSEARTPWGYEQYF
. | TRBJ2-1 | TRBV1 | CTGLTRRTHYNEQFF
TRBD1 | TRBJ1-2 | TRBV5-1 | CASSARCSDRGRESGYTF
TRBD1 | TRBJ2-1 | TRBV6-5 | CASSPRTGVSEQFF
TRBD1 | TRBJ1-2 | TRBV14 | CASSQGGQRSPQDGYTF
TRBD1 | TRBJ1-2 | TRBV18 | CASSPLTGQGAKGYTF
. | TRBJ2-3 | TRBV6-1 | CASSEAEGANTDTQYF
TRBD1 | TRBJ2-1 | TRBV27 | CASSPPGQGAYNEQFF
TRBD1 | TRBJ2-7 | TRBV5-5 | CASSAGTGDLPGPFF
TRBD1 | TRBJ2-3 | TRBV29-1 | CSVDRGTDTQYF
. | TRBJ2-7 | TRBV7-9 | CASSADRQGYEQYF
. | TRBJ2-2 | TRBV29-1 | CSVVGGGNTGELFF
. | TRBJ1-2 | TRBV28 | CATRAAGDFNGYTF
. | TRBJ1-5 | TRBV28 | CASSAMRGIANQPQHF
TRBD2 | TRBJ2-7 | TRBV27 | CASSLRGLAGAYEQYF
TRBD2 | TRBJ2-7 | TRBV7-2 | CASSFLAGANYEQYF
TRBD1 | TRBJ2-4 | TRBV9 | CASSVDRVKNIQYF
. | TRBJ2-7 | TRBV5-1 | CASSLKVDWRDSYEQYF
. | TRBJ2-5 | TRBV29-1 | CSVEGLGKGETQYF
. | TRBJ2-2 | TRBV9 | CASSPEGGSRTGELFF
. | TRBJ2-2 | TRBV28 | CATCQSGELFF
TRBD2 | TRBJ2-7 | TRBV5-6 | CASSPGLNYEQYF
. | TRBJ1-5 | TRBV28 | CASNLRRQTNQPQHF
. | TRBJ2-7 | TRBV15 | CATSRDPRYEQYF
. | TRBJ1-2 | TRBV15 | CATSRVQDDEGYGYTF
TRBD2 | TRBJ2-1 | TRBV7-8 | CASSLRPAGAPEQFF
. | TRBJ2-7 | TRBV12-2 | CASPRTSGLYEQYF
. | TRBJ2-5 | TRBV10-3 | CAISEEGNPIQETQYF
. | TRBJ1-3 | TRBV6-1 | CASTTDSVNTIYF
. | TRBJ2-3 | TRBV10-2 | CASSVRDTQYF
TRBD1 | TRBJ1-1 | TRBV7-8 | CASSPTGVDTEAFF
. | TRBJ2-7 | TRBV7-3 | CASLGLGATDPSYEQYF
. | TRBJ2-1 | TRBV19 | CASSIARGTGAYNEQFF
TRBD1 | TRBJ1-5 | TRBV30 | CAWSVRQGNGNQPQHF
TRBD2 | TRBJ2-2 | TRBV6-5 | CASSPTSGLGELFF
. | TRBJ1-2 | TRBV19 | CASSMPREAFYGYTF
. | TRBJ1-4 | TRBV11-1 | CASSGRGNEKLFF
TRBD1 | TRBJ2-3 | TRBV7-9 | CASSSYIDRAWGDTQYF
TRBD1 | TRBJ1-5 | TRBV27 | CASSPRDRGPGNQPQHF
TRBD1 | TRBJ2-7 | TRBV11-2 | CASSFTGVTSYEQYF
. | TRBJ1-2 | TRBV4-1 | CASSPLEGANYGYTF
. | TRBJ1-5 | TRBV15 | CATSRDCDHRAGNQPQHF
. | TRBJ2-5 | TRBV29-1 | CSVGGQETQYF